This record looks at one T cell receptor beta chain sequence and its context. This clone's antigen is unknown. Base qualities are not provided; no much larger clone lies one nucleotide away. CDR1 and CDR2 were assigned from the germline V gene as SGHNT and YENEEA. Measured from the cysteine to the phenylalanine, the CDR3 is 15 residues long. Just CDR3 DNA is preserved here, 45 bases in frame from base 1. V is pared back by 4 bases and J by 0 bases, with 10 bases lying between the germline termini. The method was the immunoSEQ multiplex PCR assay. TCRdb took over this immuneACCESS table, retaining in-frame rearrangements with V and J assigned. Such tables are incomplete; in checked studies, under half of the missing clones stem from an unresolved V gene, and the remainder is unexplained. For this sample the table gives under 60,000 clones, of which 94% were detected only once. Approximately 0.31% of the sample is taken by the ten largest.

This sample is part of a study of T cell changes during pregnancy in multiple sclerosis (dated by TCRdb to between 2018 and 2021). Concerning the study at large: The study examined how the T cell repertoire changed over the course of pregnancy in women with multiple sclerosis.

The clonotype was recovered from a female donor with multiple sclerosis, enrolled in a pregnancy study. Sequences were derived from CD4+ T cells from peripheral blood mononuclear cells, sampled in the third trimester of pregnancy. The chain links TRBV11-3 with TRBJ1-3, with no reliable assignment of the D segment. Here is the DNA: TGTGCCAGCAGCTATACAGTTAACTCTGGAAACACCATATATTTT. Its protein product is CASSYTVNSGNTIYF.